A single T cell receptor (beta chain) is shown here with its context. Its specific antigen is unknown. No base qualities exist here, and no much larger clone lies one base off it. The immunoSEQ Assay, a bias-controlled multiplex PCR, was used to amplify TCRbeta CDR3 regions from genomic DNA. Regarding the original processing steps: The number of nucleated cells in each sample was estimated by amplification of reference gene primers within the assay. To quantify the absolute abundance of each unique TCRbeta CDR3 rearrangement, sequence reads were collapsed and filtered. For each sample, productive Simpson clonality was calculated by taking the square root of Simpson's diversity index across productive rearrangements. Held by TCRdb, this immuneACCESS table contains in-frame sequences only and omits some clones. Under half of the omission traces to an unresolved V gene where checked; the cause of the rest is unknown. V and J calls and clone size are copied from that table; D and trimming were computed from the DNA. This sample has about 64,000 clones in its table, and around 90% of those were observed once. The ten most abundant clones make up less than 2% of the sample.

The sample originates from a study of blood T cell repertoires in COVID-19 (dated by TCRdb to the early 2020s). Study-wide context: Samples from collaborators originated in the United States, Italy and Spain and spanned both the acute and convalescent phases of COVID-19. The prospective study material was composed of cDNA or gDNA derived from T cells, B-cell-depleted T cells, or PBMCs. The dataset comprised deeply sampled blood TCRbeta repertoires from subjects exposed to, actively infected with, or recovered from COVID-19. The repertoires were released in a freely available public database meant as a resource for research on the immune response to SARS-CoV-2. Samples were obtained from the ongoing ImmuneRACE study (first 160 participants) and from over 1,000 subjects provided by 6 global collaborators. The sample metadata nearly always contained a de-identified subject ID, COVID-19 status, age in years and sex. HLA class I and class II types, where available, came from metadata supplied by the sample provider rather than from assay-based typing. What the study reported, not specific to this receptor: Clinical and demographic metadata were provided uncurated, with the amount varying by source and participant.

V gives up 6 bases and J gives up 7 bases, and the segment between their germline ends measures 15 bases. The CDR3 goes from the cysteine to the phenylalanine over 14 residues. Only the CDR3 DNA stays, 42 bases, in frame from base 1. CDR1 and CDR2 are read off the germline V gene (reference sequence) as LNHDA and SQIVND. Collaborating institutions collected whole blood in K2EDTA tubes following their own protocols. For TCRbeta analysis, collaborators shipped samples in one of three forms: frozen whole blood, isolated PBMCs, or DNA extracted from either of those sample types. Here the chain combines TRBV19 and TRBJ1-4; the D gene is unclear. What was sequenced was peripheral blood. This receptor was taken from a human donor in a cohort sampled during active COVID-19. The DNA sequence is TGTGCCAGTAGGACCTCCGGAGGCGTTGAAAAACTGTTTTTT. It is translated as CASRTSGGVEKLFF.